This TCR beta chain was obtained from a study of blood T cell repertoires in COVID-19. Sequencing was performed with immunoSEQ multiplex PCR; in TCRdb, only in-frame clones are kept and a portion is missing. In the table there are over 200,000 clones, 85% to 90% of which are singletons. CDR3 length equals 15 residues. Deletions cut 4 bases from V and 2 bases from J, with 12 bases between. Germline V CDR1 and CDR2: LGHDT, YNNKEL (reference sequence). Material: PBMCs or T cells enriched from blood (not recorded which). The chain has TRBV3-1 (or the pseudogene TRBV3-2) and TRBJ1-5; D is possibly TRBD1 (5 bases). This TCR derives from a woman under 40 with acute COVID-19. The CDR3 coding sequence is TGTGCCAGCAGCCCCTCAGGGTCGGGCAATCAGCCCCAGCATTTT. This encodes CASSPSGSGNQPQHF.